This entry lists 21 T cell receptor beta chains sequenced from one sample in a study of long-term antiretroviral therapy in people with HIV. Researchers report immunoSEQ v3.0 was run at survey level. The repertoire was sequenced with immunoSEQ multiplex PCR; TCRdb's copy has only in-frame clones and lacks some. Of approximately 32,000 clones in the sample, 80% to 90% were seen once. The source material was unsorted PBMCs, sampled 0.4 years before starting antiretroviral therapy. All receptors come from a man between 18 and 35 years old with HIV.

V usage is TRBV18 and J usage is TRBJ2-4; unclear D gene. V dropped 2 bases and J dropped 8 bases, with 7 bases sitting between them. The CDR3 runs to 12 residues. Per germline, CDR1 KGHSH and CDR2 LQKENI. The CDR3: CASSPFGDIQYF. The CDR3, as DNA: TGTGCCAGCTCACCATTTGGGGACATTCAGTACTTC.

The rearrangement links TRBV7-8 to TRBJ1-2, with TRBD1 identical over 8 bases. Germline CDR1 and CDR2: SGHVS and FQNEAQ. V lost 3 bases, J lost 3 bases, and 6 bases stayed unmatched. CDR3 size: 15 residues. The CDR3 nucleotides read TGTGCCAGCAGCTTGGCCGGACAGGGCTACTATGGCTACACCTTC. Amino acids: CASSLAGQGYYGYTF.

The rearrangement joins TRBV29-1 to TRBJ2-6; TRBD1 might be the D (5 bases). Per germline, CDR1 SQVTM and CDR2 ANQGSEA. V was pared by 4 bases and J by 1 base, with 11 bases between. The length of the CDR3 is 15 residues. For the CDR3, the DNA is TGCAGCGTTGTAGCAGGGAAGTCTGGGGCCAACGTCCTGACTTTC. Translation: CSVVAGKSGANVLTF.

V usage is TRBV2 and J usage is TRBJ2-3; no definite D call. The V and J ends lost 3 bases and 4 bases respectively, with 8 bases between them. The V gene's germline CDR1 is SNHLY and CDR2 FYNNEI. The length of the CDR3 is 13 residues. The CDR3 DNA sequence: TGTGCCAGCAGTGATCCAGCGTCAGATACGCAGTATTTT. This sequence encodes CASSDPASDTQYF.

The J gene is TRBJ2-7, the V gene TRBV27; tentatively, D is TRBD2 (5 bases). In germline, CDR1 is MNHEY, CDR2 SMNVEV (reference sequence). CDR3 length equals 15 residues. The V end was cut by 0 bases, the J end by 3 bases, with 12 bases between. The chain's CDR3 is CASSLSGSPFYEQYF. In nucleotides, the CDR3 is TGTGCCAGCAGTTTATCGGGGAGCCCGTTCTACGAGCAGTACTTC.

In its sample, this clone was seen once. The chain carries TRBV11-2 and TRBJ2-5; D is ambiguous. The CDR3 runs 12 residues. CDR1 and CDR2 (germline): SGHAT, FQNNGV. V dropped 1 base and J dropped 5 bases, with 5 bases sitting between them. The CDR3 DNA follows: TGTGCCAGCAGCTTAGGAGTGGAGACCCAGTACTTC. Translating it yields CASSLGVETQYF.

This rearrangement joins TRBV6-6 to TRBJ2-3; D not certain. Between the trimmed V and J ends, which lost 5 bases and 2 bases, there was a span of 11 bases. CDR1 and CDR2 (germline): MNHNY, SVGAGI (reference sequence). The CDR3 contains 14 residues. The DNA for the CDR3 is TGTGCCAGCAGTCAAATGCCCCACACAGATACGCAGTATTTT. This gives the protein CASSQMPHTDTQYF.

Here the CDR3 DNA reads TGTGCCTGGAGTGAGTACAGGGATACTGAAGCTTTCTTT. This gives the protein CAWSEYRDTEAFF. The genes are TRBV30 and TRBJ1-1, with TRBD1 as a possible D gene (6 bases). Germline CDR1 and CDR2: GTSNPN and SVGIG (reference sequence). With 1 base removed from V and 5 bases from J, the gap between germline ends came to 11 bases. The CDR3 covers 13 residues.

The chain is built from TRBV13 and TRBJ2-1, with 10 bases that match TRBD1. This CDR3 comprises 15 residues. The V gene's germline CDR1 is PRHDT and CDR2 FYEKMQ (reference sequence). The junction had 2 bases not matched to a gene; V was cut back by 4 bases and J by 2 bases. The CDR3 nucleotides are TGTGCCAGCAGCTCTGGGACAGGGGCCTACAATGAGCAGTTCTTC. Protein sequence: CASSSGTGAYNEQFF.

This chain connects TRBV7-9 to TRBJ1-2, with 11 positions matching TRBD1. Trimming took 4 bases from V and 8 from J; bases not matched to a gene: 15. Germline CDR1 and CDR2: SEHNR and FQNEAQ (reference sequence). The CDR3 has 17 residues. The CDR3 bases are TGTGCCAGCAGCTGGGACAGGGGGAGGTCACTTAGATTAGGCTACACCTTC. It encodes CASSWDRGRSLRLGYTF.

The J gene is TRBJ2-7, the V gene TRBV5-6; 9 bases align to TRBD1. Germline V gives CDR1 SGHDT, CDR2 YYEEEE. Trimming cost V 4 bases and J 5 bases; bases outside gene matches: 13. This CDR3 has 16 residues. The CDR3 DNA sequence: TGTGCCAGCAGCACAATTCTACAGGGGGCTGGGGACGAGCAGTACTTC. It is translated as CASSTILQGAGDEQYF.

The chain is built from TRBV19 and TRBJ2-5; a possible D gene is TRBD1 (5 bases). The ends were cut back, 3 bases at V and 4 bases at J, with 12 bases in the middle. CDR1 is LNHDA, CDR2 SQIVND, per germline (reference sequence). This CDR3 is 14 amino acids long. CDR3 region: CASSMGHKLETQYF. CDR3 DNA sequence: TGTGCCAGTAGTATGGGGCACAAACTAGAGACCCAGTACTTC. Using reference TRBV19 and TRBJ2-5 for the parts outside the CDR3, the full variable domain is DGGITQSPKYLFRKEGQNVTLSCEQNLNHDAMYWYRQDPGQGLRLIYYSQIVNDFQKGDIAEGYSVSREKKESFPLTVTSAQKNPTAFYLCASSMGHKLETQYFGPGTRLLVL.

The rearrangement joins TRBV20-1 to TRBJ2-1; the D is unclear. The V gene lost 0 bases and the J gene lost 7 bases, with 4 bases spanning the gap. Germline CDR1 DFQATT, CDR2 SNEGSKA (reference sequence). The CDR3 extends over 11 amino acids. The CDR3 DNA is TGCAGTGCTAGAGATCGGAATGAGCAGTTCTTC. This codes for CSARDRNEQFF.

The J gene is TRBJ1-3, the V gene TRBV19; no clear D. The CDR3 runs 16 residues. Per the germline V gene, CDR1 is LNHDA and CDR2 is SQIVND (reference sequence). V was clipped by 4 bases and J by 0 bases, with 13 bases between them. In DNA form, the CDR3 reads TGTGCCAGTAGTACCCCCGGGCGGGACTCTGGAAACACCATATATTTT. Its protein is CASSTPGRDSGNTIYF. The full variable domain, completed using reference TRBV19 and TRBJ1-3, is DGGITQSPKYLFRKEGQNVTLSCEQNLNHDAMYWYRQDPGQGLRLIYYSQIVNDFQKGDIAEGYSVSREKKESFPLTVTSAQKNPTAFYLCASSTPGRDSGNTIYFGEGSWLTVV.

The gene calls are TRBV2 and TRBJ2-6; D gene unclear. The CDR3 has 15 amino acids. The germline V gene has CDR1 SNHLY and CDR2 FYNNEI. V dropped 7 bases and J dropped 0 bases, with 10 bases sitting between them. The CDR3: CASNEVTSGANVLTF. CDR3 sequence (DNA): TGTGCCAGCAACGAGGTTACCTCTGGGGCCAACGTCCTGACTTTC.

The sample holds one count of this clone. This chain connects TRBV13 to TRBJ2-7; TRBD1 is a possible D gene (6 bases). The CDR3 runs 13 residues. The germline gives CDR1 PRHDT, CDR2 FYEKMQ (reference sequence). Trimming removed 5 bases from V and 3 bases from J, with 11 bases in between. The CDR3 nucleotides are TGTGCCAGCAGCCTTAACAGGGACTACGAGCAGTACTTC. This encodes CASSLNRDYEQYF.

V is TRBV4-1 and J is TRBJ1-3, with a tentative D call TRBD1 (5 bases). V shed 0 bases and J shed 4 bases, with 10 bases lying between them. Germline values: CDR1 MGHRA, CDR2 YSYEKL. This CDR3 region has 15 residues. This CDR3 is CASSQDPTVGNTIYF. The CDR3 DNA follows: TGCGCCAGCAGCCAAGATCCGACAGTCGGAAACACCATATATTTT.

V and J are TRBV28 and TRBJ2-2; 15 bases align to TRBD2. The trim removed 6 bases at V and 6 bases at J, leaving 8 bases unmatched. The V gene's germline CDR1 is MDHEN and CDR2 SYDVKM. The CDR3 spans 17 residues. The CDR3 coding sequence is TGTGCCAGCAGGGGACTAGCGGGAGGCAGCCTGTCCGGGGAGCTGTTTTTT. This codes for CASRGLAGGSLSGELFF.

The chain links TRBV28 to TRBJ1-3, with no clear D. The germline V gene encodes CDR1 MDHEN and CDR2 SYDVKM. The V end was cut by 4 bases, the J end by 0 bases, with 13 bases between. The CDR3 has 16 amino acids. The CDR3 DNA sequence: TGTGCCAGCAGTTCCCCCGGGCACTTCTCTGGAAACACCATATATTTT. Protein: CASSSPGHFSGNTIYF.

The V call is TRBV29-1, the J call TRBJ2-1; TRBD2 agrees at 9 bases. V gave up 7 bases and J gave up 5 bases; unmatched junction bases: 9. Germline V lookup: CDR1 SQVTM, CDR2 ANQGSEA. This CDR3 spans 14 amino acids. The CDR3 DNA sequence: TGCAGCGCCTCTGGGCGGGGGGGAAACAATGAGCAGTTCTTC. This codes for CSASGRGGNNEQFF.

The V and J genes are TRBV6-6 and TRBJ1-1; D is unresolved. The CDR3 covers 12 residues. The germline CDR1 and CDR2 sequences are MNHNY and SVGAGI (reference sequence). The V and J ends lost 6 bases and 1 base respectively, with 6 bases between them. CDR3 in amino acids: CASRRPNTEAFF. The CDR3 DNA is TGTGCCAGCAGACGACCGAACACTGAAGCTTTCTTT.